Included here is one T cell receptor beta chain sequence, with context. The sample originates from a study of T cells in narcolepsy. Data came from immunoSEQ multiplex PCR; TCRdb stores just in-frame clones and leaves some out. The profile shows tens of thousands of clones, approximately 80% of them singletons. The CDR3 has 14 amino acids. From germline, CDR1 is SGHNT and CDR2 YENEEA. V shed 5 bases and J shed 0 bases, with 9 bases lying between them. J is TRBJ2-3 and V is TRBV11-3; D uncertain. This clonotype was sampled from a human donor in good health. The material sequenced was memory (CD45RA-) CD4+ T cells from blood. Here the CDR3 DNA reads TGTGCCAGCAGCGAAGGAGCGAGCACAGATACGCAGTATTTT. Its translation: CASSEGASTDTQYF.